This T cell receptor (beta chain) is drawn from a study of blood T cell repertoires in COVID-19. Across the study: The United States, Italy and Spain were the sources of the acute and convalescent COVID-19 samples. The analysed material was cDNA or gDNA that came from T cells, B-cell-depleted T cells, or PBMCs.

Original processing notes: Reference gene primer amplification yielded estimated nucleated cell counts. The repertoire was sequenced with immunoSEQ multiplex PCR; TCRdb's copy has only in-frame clones and lacks some. V and J calls and clone size are as listed in that table; D and trimming were resolved from the DNA. The sample lists 150,000 to 200,000 clones, around 85% occurring once. The CDR3 extends over 17 amino acids. V was cut by 7 bases and J by 0 bases, with 19 bases left in between. Germline V gene sequence: CDR1 WNHNN, CDR2 SYGVQD (reference sequence). V and J are TRBV10-1 and TRBJ1-3, with D perhaps TRBD1 (5 bases). The source of this sequence is a man aged 55 to 70 with acute or convalescent COVID-19. What was sequenced was peripheral blood. The CDR3 DNA sequence: TGCGCCAGCATGAGAGAACCGTCAGGGATCTCTGGAAACACCATATATTTT. It specifies CASMREPSGISGNTIYF.